The 24 T cell receptor beta chains in this list originate from one sample, sequenced in a study of shared clonotypes between healthy human individuals. The repertoire was sequenced with immunoSEQ multiplex PCR; TCRdb's copy has only in-frame clones and lacks some. The data hold millions of clones, with roughly 95% observed a single time. Sequenced: naive CD4+ T cells sorted from blood. Specified subset: CD45RA+ positively selected. The receptor set was obtained from a man younger than 35 in good health.

Comments on this clone: Other DNA sequences from this sample encode an identical CDR3 as well. V usage is TRBV5-1 and J usage is TRBJ2-3; D is unresolved. The germline V and J ends were trimmed by 4 bases and 0 bases, with 6 bases remaining between them. CDR1 is SGHRS and CDR2 is YFSETQ in the germline V gene. The CDR3 has 13 residues. DNA for the CDR3: TGCGCCAGCAGCCCCGACAGCACAGATACGCAGTATTTT. Translating gives CASSPDSTDTQYF. The variable domain in full, with the rest retrieved from reference TRBV5-1 and TRBJ2-3, is KAGVTQTPRYLIKTRGQQVTLSCSPISGHRSVSWYQQTPGQGLQFLFEYFSETQRNKGNFPGRFSGRQFSNSRSEMNVSTLELGDSALYLCASSPDSTDTQYFGPGTRLTVL.

The chain has TRBV7-6 and TRBJ2-5; TRBD2 is a possible D gene (6 bases). V gave up 5 bases and J gave up 1 base, with 11 bases separating them. The germline V gene has CDR1 SGHVS and CDR2 FNYEAQ. This CDR3 has 14 residues. Here the CDR3 DNA reads TGTGCCAGCAGCCGTGGGACTCTCCAAGAGACCCAGTACTTC. This encodes CASSRGTLQETQYF.

The CDR3 region is CASSLRPGGADTQYF. CDR3 in DNA: TGTGCCAGCAGCTTACGTCCAGGGGGCGCAGATACGCAGTATTTT. The V gene is TRBV7-3, the J gene TRBJ2-3, with 8 bases identical to TRBD1. The CDR3 is made up of 15 amino acids. Germline V gene lookup returns CDR1 SGHTA and CDR2 FQGTGA. V gave up 2 bases and J gave up 4 bases; unmatched junction bases: 5.

The rearrangement joins TRBV11-2 to TRBJ1-2; 7 nucleotides match TRBD1. The CDR3 is 12 amino acids. V lost 5 bases and J lost 7; bases outside the gene matches: 4. CDR1 is SGHAT, CDR2 FQNNGV, per germline. The CDR3 here is CASSPKGAGYTF. In nucleotides, the CDR3 is TGTGCCAGCAGCCCCAAGGGGGCTGGCTACACCTTC.

This clone was found once. DNA of the CDR3: TGTGCCAGCAGTTCATATACCGGGACCGACTACGAGCAGTACTTC. This encodes CASSSYTGTDYEQYF. The rearrangement uses TRBV28 and TRBJ2-5; D tentatively reads TRBD1 or TRBD2 (5 bases each). The J call may be wrong; the DNA end is better matched by TRBJ2-7. Germline V gene lookup returns CDR1 MDHEN and CDR2 SYDVKM. This CDR3 is built from 15 residues.

The CDR3 bases are TGTGCCAGCAGTTTATCGAACCACAGGGCCGCCTACGAGCAGTACTTC. Translated: CASSLSNHRAAYEQYF. This sequence joins TRBV27 and TRBJ2-7, with D perhaps matching TRBD1 (6 bases). This CDR3 is built from 16 residues. Germline V CDR1 and CDR2: MNHEY, SMNVEV (reference sequence). Trimming cost V 0 bases and J 2 bases, with 14 bases left between them.

V usage is TRBV19 and J usage is TRBJ1-1; 11 bases agree with TRBD1. Unmatched junction bases numbered 10, after V lost 6 bases and J lost 4 bases. Germline CDR1 is LNHDA and CDR2 is SQIVND (reference sequence). CDR3 length equals 16 residues. The CDR3 spells CASSPLDRGHGTEAFF. The CDR3 region has the DNA TGTGCCAGTAGCCCCCTGGACAGGGGGCATGGCACTGAAGCTTTCTTT.

The chain has TRBV9 and TRBJ2-3, with TRBD2 identical over 11 bases. Germline V gene data show CDR1 as SGDLS and CDR2 as YYNGEE. The CDR3 is 15 residues long. The J segment lost 7 bases and the V segment lost 1 base, leaving 5 bases of the junction unmatched. The CDR3 region is CASSVTGTSGNTQYF. As DNA, the CDR3 is TGTGCCAGCAGCGTAACCGGGACTAGCGGAAATACGCAGTATTTT.

The V call is TRBV19, the J call TRBJ1-1; 8 nucleotides match TRBD1. Per the germline V gene, CDR1 is LNHDA and CDR2 is SQIVND (reference sequence). The CDR3 contains 14 residues. The V segment lost 8 bases and the J segment 8 bases; nucleotides outside the gene matches: 13. The CDR3 reads CASQLQGARGEAFF. Written as DNA, the CDR3 is TGTGCCAGTCAACTCCAGGGGGCCAGGGGCGAAGCTTTCTTT.

To note about this clone: The same CDR3 arises from other DNA sequences in this sample as well. The V gene is TRBV4-1, the J gene TRBJ1-2; TRBD1 agrees at 8 bases. The junction had 5 bases not matched to a gene; V was cut back by 0 bases and J by 8 bases. Looked up from germline, CDR1 is MGHRA and CDR2 is YSYEKL. This CDR3 has 14 amino acids. CDR3 sequence reads: CASSQDPGGGGYTF. The CDR3 region has the DNA TGCGCCAGCAGCCAAGATCCAGGGGGCGGAGGCTACACCTTC.

The chain is built from TRBV6-5 and TRBJ2-1, with 7 bases matching TRBD2. V lost 0 bases and J lost 7; bases outside the gene matches: 6. The V gene's germline CDR1 is MNHEY and CDR2 SVGAGI. This CDR3 has 15 residues. Written as DNA, the CDR3 is TGTGCCAGCAGTTACTCTGCGGGAGTTGGGAATGAGCAGTTCTTC. Amino acid sequence: CASSYSAGVGNEQFF.

The rearrangement joins TRBV6-1 to TRBJ2-3; perhaps TRBD2 as D (6 bases). V was clipped by 2 bases and J by 3 bases, with 15 bases between them. This CDR3 is built from 16 residues. Germline values: CDR1 MNHNS, CDR2 SASEGT. The CDR3, as DNA: TGTGCCAGCAGTGAACTGTCAGGAGGGAGAACAGATACGCAGTATTTT. This translates into CASSELSGGRTDTQYF.

A word on this clone: The junction departs from the called germline gene at one end, perhaps through a read error. This chain uses TRBV7-7 with TRBJ2-5; D remains ambiguous. The CDR3 has 15 residues. Germline CDR1 is SSHAT and CDR2 is FNYEAQ (reference sequence). The CDR3 loop reads CASSLGSETSGTQYF. In DNA form, the CDR3 reads TGTGCTAGCAGCTTAGGGTCCGAGACCTCGGGGACCCAGTACTTC.

The chain joins TRBV6-4 to TRBJ1-4; 9 bases are a match to TRBD1. The trim removed 4 bases at V and 6 bases at J, leaving 6 bases unmatched. In germline, CDR1 is MRHNA, CDR2 SNTAGT. The CDR3 covers 15 residues. The CDR3 DNA follows: TGTGCCAGCAGTGTCTCGGACAGGGGTTATGAAAAACTGTTTTTT. Encoded protein: CASSVSDRGYEKLFF.

This clone was seen just once. The V call is TRBV9, the J call TRBJ2-7, with D perhaps TRBD2 (5 bases). V gave up 10 bases and J gave up 2 bases, with 22 bases separating them. Germline V gene sequence: CDR1 SGDLS, CDR2 YYNGEE. CDR3 length: 15 residues. The CDR3 loop is CAGLDVARGTYEQYF. The CDR3 bases are TGTGCCGGTCTGGACGTAGCGAGAGGAACCTACGAGCAGTACTTC. Variable domain in full (rest from reference TRBV9 and TRBJ2-7): DSGVTQTPKHLITATGQRVTLRCSPRSGDLSVYWYQQSLDQGLQFLIQYYNGEERAKGNILERFSAQQFPDLHSELNLSSLELGDSALYFCAGLDVARGTYEQYFGPGTRLTVT.

J is TRBJ1-1 and V is TRBV2, with D unresolved. This CDR3 spans 15 amino acids. Deletions cut 3 bases from V and 1 base from J, with 12 bases between. Germline-derived CDR1 and CDR2 are SNHLY and FYNNEI. The CDR3 protein is CASSEFRSGNTEAFF. As DNA, the CDR3 is TGTGCCAGCAGTGAGTTTAGGTCTGGGAACACTGAAGCTTTCTTT.

V usage is TRBV10-3 and J usage is TRBJ2-7, with 11 bases that match TRBD1. The CDR3 is 15 amino acids. CDR1 and CDR2 from the germline V gene are ENHRY and SYGVKD. The V segment lost 4 bases and the J segment 3 bases; nucleotides outside the gene matches: 5. In DNA, the CDR3 is TGTGCCATCAGTGGGGGACAGGGGGTGATCTACGAGCAGTACTTC. Translating it yields CAISGGQGVIYEQYF.

The chain couples TRBV5-1 to TRBJ2-1; 11 bases agree with TRBD2. CDR3 length equals 13 residues. The trim removed 9 bases at V and 6 bases at J, leaving 5 bases unmatched. Germline CDR1 is SGHRS and CDR2 is YFSETQ. The CDR3 protein is CATRTSGFNEQFF. The CDR3 DNA sequence: TGCGCCACCCGGACTAGCGGGTTCAATGAGCAGTTCTTC.

The V and J genes are TRBV29-1 and TRBJ1-2, with TRBD1 matching 7 bases. The length of the CDR3 is 14 residues. With V trimmed by 2 bases and J by 0 bases, 3 bases remained unmatched. Germline CDR1 is SQVTM and CDR2 is ANQGSEA. In DNA form, the CDR3 reads TGCAGCGTTGAAAACAGGGGAGCTAACTATGGCTACACCTTC. This encodes CSVENRGANYGYTF.

The V and J genes are TRBV5-1 and TRBJ1-1, with a weak D call TRBD1 (5 bases). The germline gives CDR1 SGHRS, CDR2 YFSETQ. V lost 0 bases, J lost 5 bases, and 11 bases lay in between. The CDR3 runs 14 residues. The CDR3 loop is CASSLARGWTEAFF. DNA of the CDR3: TGCGCCAGCAGCTTGGCGAGGGGATGGACTGAAGCTTTCTTT.

The CDR3 region is CASSWGPNSPLHF. The CDR3 DNA follows: TGTGCCAGCAGCTGGGGACCGAATTCACCCCTCCACTTT. The chain combines TRBV7-3 with TRBJ1-6; D perhaps matches TRBD1 (5 bases). Germline V gene sequence: CDR1 SGHTA, CDR2 FQGTGA. V lost 4 bases and J 7 bases, leaving 8 bases between the germline ends. The CDR3 contains 13 residues. Full variable domain (remainder filled in from reference TRBV7-3 and TRBJ1-6): GAGVSQTPSNKVTEKGKYVELRCDPISGHTALYWYRQSLGQGPEFLIYFQGTGAADDSGLPNDRFFAVRPEGSVSTLKIQRTERGDSAVYLCASSWGPNSPLHFGNGTRLTVT.

The gene calls are TRBV11-2 and TRBJ1-5, with D perhaps matching TRBD1 (5 bases). Germline V gene sequence: CDR1 SGHAT, CDR2 FQNNGV. V gave up 5 bases and J gave up 5 bases, with 16 bases separating them. CDR3 length equals 15 residues. The CDR3 loop reads CASSTSGGRDQPQHF. The CDR3 DNA reads TGTGCCAGCAGCACCTCGGGGGGGAGGGATCAGCCCCAGCATTTT.

J is TRBJ2-1 and V is TRBV18; D is unresolved. Germline CDR1 reads KGHSH; CDR2 reads LQKENI. V was clipped by 0 bases and J by 7 bases, with 19 bases between them. CDR3 length equals 17 residues. Here the CDR3 reads CASSPPNHLGFGNEQFF. DNA of the CDR3: TGTGCCAGCTCACCACCTAACCACTTAGGGTTTGGTAATGAGCAGTTCTTC.

DNA of the CDR3: TGTGCCAGCAGTGTCGAGTGGGCCTCCTACAATGAGCAGTTCTTC. Translation gives CASSVEWASYNEQFF. The V and J genes are TRBV2 and TRBJ2-1; D is unresolved. The CDR3 extends over 15 amino acids. Germline CDR1 and CDR2: SNHLY and FYNNEI. Trimming removed 4 bases at V and 0 bases at J, with 10 bases between.